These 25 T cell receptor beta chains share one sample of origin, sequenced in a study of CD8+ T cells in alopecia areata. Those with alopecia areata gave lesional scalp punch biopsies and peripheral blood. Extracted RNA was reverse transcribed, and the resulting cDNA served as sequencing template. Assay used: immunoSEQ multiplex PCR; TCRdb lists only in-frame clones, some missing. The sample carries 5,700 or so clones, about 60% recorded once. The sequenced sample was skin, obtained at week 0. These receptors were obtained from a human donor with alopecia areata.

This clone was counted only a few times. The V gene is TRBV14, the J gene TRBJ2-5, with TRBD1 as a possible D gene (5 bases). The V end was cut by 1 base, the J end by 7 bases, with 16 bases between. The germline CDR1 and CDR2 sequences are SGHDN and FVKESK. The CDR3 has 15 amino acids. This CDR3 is CASSQGAGRHGTQYF. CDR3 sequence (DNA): TGTGCCAGCAGCCAAGGTGCAGGGCGTCATGGGACCCAGTACTTC.

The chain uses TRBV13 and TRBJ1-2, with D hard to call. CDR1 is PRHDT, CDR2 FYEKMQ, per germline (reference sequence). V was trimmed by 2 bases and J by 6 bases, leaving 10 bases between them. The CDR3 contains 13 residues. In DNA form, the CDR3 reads TGTGCCAGCAGCTTAATCTTCGAGGATGGCTACACCTTC. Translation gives CASSLIFEDGYTF.

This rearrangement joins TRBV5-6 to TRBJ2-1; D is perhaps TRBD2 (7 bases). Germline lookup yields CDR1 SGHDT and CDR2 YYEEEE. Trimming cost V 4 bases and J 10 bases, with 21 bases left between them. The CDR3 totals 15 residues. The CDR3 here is CASSPRGGGKWEQFF. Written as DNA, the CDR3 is TGTGCCAGCAGCCCTCGAGGGGGGGGCAAGTGGGAGCAGTTCTTC.

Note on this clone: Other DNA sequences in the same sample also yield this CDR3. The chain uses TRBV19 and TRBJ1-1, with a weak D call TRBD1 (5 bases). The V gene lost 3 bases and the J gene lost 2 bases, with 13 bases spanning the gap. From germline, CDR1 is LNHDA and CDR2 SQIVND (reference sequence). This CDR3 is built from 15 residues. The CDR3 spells CASSMTDPSNTEAFF. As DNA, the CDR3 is TGTGCCAGTAGTATGACAGACCCTTCCAACACTGAAGCTTTCTTT.

The CDR3 loop is CASTTGPPYNSPLHF. As DNA, the CDR3 is TGCGCCAGCACCACAGGGCCTCCCTATAATTCACCCCTCCACTTT. The rearrangement joins TRBV5-1 to TRBJ1-6; D possibly corresponds to TRBD1 (6 bases). This CDR3 comprises 15 residues. Germline V gene data show CDR1 as SGHRS and CDR2 as YFSETQ. V gave up 6 bases and J gave up 2 bases, with 12 bases separating them.

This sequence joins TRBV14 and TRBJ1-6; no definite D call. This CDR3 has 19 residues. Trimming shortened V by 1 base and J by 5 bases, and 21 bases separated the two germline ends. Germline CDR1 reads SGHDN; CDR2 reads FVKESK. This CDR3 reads CASSQGTTGWEADNSPLHF. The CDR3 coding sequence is TGTGCCAGCAGCCAAGGTACAACCGGCTGGGAGGCGGATAATTCACCCCTCCACTTT.

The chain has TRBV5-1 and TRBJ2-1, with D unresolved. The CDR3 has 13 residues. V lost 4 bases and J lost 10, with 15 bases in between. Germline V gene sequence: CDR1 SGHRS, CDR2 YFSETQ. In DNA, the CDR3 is TGCGCCAGCAGCCTGGGCAACGACGGGGAGCAGTTCTTC. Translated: CASSLGNDGEQFF.

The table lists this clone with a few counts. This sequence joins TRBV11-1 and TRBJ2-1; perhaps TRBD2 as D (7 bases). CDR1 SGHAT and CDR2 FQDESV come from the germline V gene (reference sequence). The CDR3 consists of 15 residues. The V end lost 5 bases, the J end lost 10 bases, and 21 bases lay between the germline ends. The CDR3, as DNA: TGTGCCAGCAGCCCTCGAGGGGGGGGCAAGTGGGAGCAGTTCTTC. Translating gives CASSPRGGGKWEQFF.

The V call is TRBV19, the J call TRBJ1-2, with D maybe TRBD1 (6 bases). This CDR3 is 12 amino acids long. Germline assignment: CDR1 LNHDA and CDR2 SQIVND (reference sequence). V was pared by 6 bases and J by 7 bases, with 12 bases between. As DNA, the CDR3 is TGTGCCAGTAGAACCAGAGGGGGTGGCTACACCTTC. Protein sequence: CASRTRGGGYTF.

As DNA, the CDR3 is TGCGCCAGCAGCTTGGCCCAGAGCTTGAACACTGAAGCTTTCTTT. Encoded protein: CASSLAQSLNTEAFF. The J gene is TRBJ1-1, the V gene TRBV5-1; D uncertain. This CDR3 region has 15 residues. Germline loops: CDR1 SGHRS, CDR2 YFSETQ. V lost 0 bases and J lost 0, with 9 bases in between.

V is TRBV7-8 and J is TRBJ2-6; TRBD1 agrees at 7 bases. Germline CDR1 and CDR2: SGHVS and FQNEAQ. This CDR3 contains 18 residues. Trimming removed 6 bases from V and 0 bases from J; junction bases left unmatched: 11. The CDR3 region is CASSPPGQLISGANVLTF. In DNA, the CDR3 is TGTGCCAGCAGTCCCCCGGGACAGTTAATCTCTGGGGCCAACGTCCTGACTTTC.

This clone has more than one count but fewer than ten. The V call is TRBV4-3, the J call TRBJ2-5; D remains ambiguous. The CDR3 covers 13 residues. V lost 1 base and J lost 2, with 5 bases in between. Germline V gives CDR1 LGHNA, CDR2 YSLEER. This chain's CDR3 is CASSQGGQETQYF. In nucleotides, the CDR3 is TGCGCCAGCAGCCAAGGCGGACAAGAGACCCAGTACTTC.

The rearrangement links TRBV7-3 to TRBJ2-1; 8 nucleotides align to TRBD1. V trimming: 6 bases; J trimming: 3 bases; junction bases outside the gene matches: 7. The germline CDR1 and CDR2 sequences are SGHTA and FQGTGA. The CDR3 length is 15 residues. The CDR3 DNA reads TGTGCCAGCAGTCAAGGGACAGGCCTCTACAATGAGCAGTTCTTC. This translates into CASSQGTGLYNEQFF.

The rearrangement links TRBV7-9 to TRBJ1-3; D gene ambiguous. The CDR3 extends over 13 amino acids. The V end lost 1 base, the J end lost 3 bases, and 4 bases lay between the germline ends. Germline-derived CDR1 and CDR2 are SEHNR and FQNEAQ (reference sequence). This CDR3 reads CASSLGGGNTIYF. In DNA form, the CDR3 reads TGTGCCAGCAGCTTAGGAGGTGGAAACACCATATATTTT.

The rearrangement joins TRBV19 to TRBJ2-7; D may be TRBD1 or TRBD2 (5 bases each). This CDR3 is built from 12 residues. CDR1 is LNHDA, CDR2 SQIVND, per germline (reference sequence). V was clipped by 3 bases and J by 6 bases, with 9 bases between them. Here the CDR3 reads CASSIARGEQYF. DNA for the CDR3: TGTGCCAGTAGTATCGCGAGGGGCGAGCAGTACTTC.

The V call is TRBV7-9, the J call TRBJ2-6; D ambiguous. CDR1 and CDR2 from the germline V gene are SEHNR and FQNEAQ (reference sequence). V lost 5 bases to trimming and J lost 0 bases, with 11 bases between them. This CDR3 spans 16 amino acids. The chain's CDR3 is CASSQSSTSGANVLTF. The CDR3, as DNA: TGTGCCAGCAGCCAAAGTAGTACCTCTGGGGCCAACGTCCTGACTTTC.

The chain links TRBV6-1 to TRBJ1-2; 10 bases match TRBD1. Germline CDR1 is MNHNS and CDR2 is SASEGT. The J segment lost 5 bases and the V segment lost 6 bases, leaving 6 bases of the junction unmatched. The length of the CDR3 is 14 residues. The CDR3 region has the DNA TGTGCCAGCAGAAACCGGGACAGGGGATATGGCTACACCTTC. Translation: CASRNRDRGYGYTF.

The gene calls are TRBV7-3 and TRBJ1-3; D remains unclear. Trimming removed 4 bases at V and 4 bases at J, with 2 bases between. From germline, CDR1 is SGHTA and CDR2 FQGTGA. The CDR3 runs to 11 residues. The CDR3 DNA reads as TGTGCCAGCAGCTCCGGAAACACCATATATTTT. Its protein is CASSSGNTIYF.

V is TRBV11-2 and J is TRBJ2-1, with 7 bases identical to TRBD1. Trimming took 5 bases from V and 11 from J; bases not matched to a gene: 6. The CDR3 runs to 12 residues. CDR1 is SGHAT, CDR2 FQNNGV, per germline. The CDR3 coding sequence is TGTGCCAGCAGCGAAAACAGGGGCCAGCAGTTCTTC. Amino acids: CASSENRGQQFF. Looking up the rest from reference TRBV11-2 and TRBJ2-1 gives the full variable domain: EAGVAQSPRYKIIEKRQSVAFWCNPISGHATLYWYQQILGQGPKLLIQFQNNGVVDDSQLPKDRFSAERLKGVDSTLKIQPAKLEDSAVYLCASSENRGQQFFGPGTRLTVL.

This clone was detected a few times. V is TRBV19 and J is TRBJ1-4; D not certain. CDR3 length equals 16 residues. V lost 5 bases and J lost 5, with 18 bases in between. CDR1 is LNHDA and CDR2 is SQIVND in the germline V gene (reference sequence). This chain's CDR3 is CASSSRAWRINEKLFF. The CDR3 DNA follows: TGTGCCAGTAGTTCAAGGGCCTGGCGGATCAATGAAAAACTGTTTTTT. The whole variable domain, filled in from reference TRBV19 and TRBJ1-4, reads DGGITQSPKYLFRKEGQNVTLSCEQNLNHDAMYWYRQDPGQGLRLIYYSQIVNDFQKGDIAEGYSVSREKKESFPLTVTSAQKNPTAFYLCASSSRAWRINEKLFFGSGTQLSVL.

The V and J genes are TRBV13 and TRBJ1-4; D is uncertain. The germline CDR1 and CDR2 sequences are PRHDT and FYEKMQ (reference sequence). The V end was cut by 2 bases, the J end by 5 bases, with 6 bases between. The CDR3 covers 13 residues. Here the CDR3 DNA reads TGTGCCAGCAGCTTACCCCCGAATGAAAAACTGTTTTTT. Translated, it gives CASSLPPNEKLFF.

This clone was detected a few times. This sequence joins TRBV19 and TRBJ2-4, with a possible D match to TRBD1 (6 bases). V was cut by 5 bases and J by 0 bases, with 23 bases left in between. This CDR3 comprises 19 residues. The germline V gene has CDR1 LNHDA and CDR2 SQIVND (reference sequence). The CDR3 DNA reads TGTGCCAGTAGTGGTGTACAGGGAGATTTTCGGGCAGCCAAAAACATTCAGTACTTC. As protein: CASSGVQGDFRAAKNIQYF.

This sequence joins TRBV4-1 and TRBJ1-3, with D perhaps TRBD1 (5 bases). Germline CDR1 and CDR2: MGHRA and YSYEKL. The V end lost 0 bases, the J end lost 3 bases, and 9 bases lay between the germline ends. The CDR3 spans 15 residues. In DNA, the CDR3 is TGCGCCAGCAGCCAAGACCCAGGGAGTGGAAACACCATATATTTT. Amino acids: CASSQDPGSGNTIYF.

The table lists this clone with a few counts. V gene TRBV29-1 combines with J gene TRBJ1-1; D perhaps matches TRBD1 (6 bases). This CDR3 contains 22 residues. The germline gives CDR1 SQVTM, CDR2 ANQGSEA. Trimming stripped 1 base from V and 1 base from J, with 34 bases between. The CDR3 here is CSVEGRPSAGRPTGKWNTEAFF. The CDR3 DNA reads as TGCAGCGTTGAAGGCCGGCCAAGCGCCGGCCGGCCTACAGGGAAGTGGAACACTGAAGCTTTCTTT.

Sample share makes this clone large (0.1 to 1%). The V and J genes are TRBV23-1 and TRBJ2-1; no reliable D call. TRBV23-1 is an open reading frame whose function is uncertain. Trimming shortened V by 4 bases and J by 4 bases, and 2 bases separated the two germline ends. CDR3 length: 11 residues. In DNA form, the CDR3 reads TGCGCCAGCAGTCTTTACAATGAGCAGTTCTTC. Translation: CASSLYNEQFF.